The T cell receptor beta chain described here comes from a study of T cell responses to AZD1222 COVID-19 vaccine. Points from the study as a whole: Clonal diversity was possibly underestimated; the donors were predominantly white British and more often female. In all cases, repertoires were sampled only after the peak T cell response. An increase in Spike-specific TCR breadth and depth was observed after two AZD1222 doses. There were vaccine-associated CD4 TCRs across spike, dominant at 160-218 and 743-854.

Sequencing used immunoSEQ multiplex PCR; TCRdb keeps in-frame clones, though not all of them. The sample consists of about 140,000 clones, about 93% of them appearing once. About this clone: Its antigen remains unknown.

Trimming at V came to 5 bases and at J to 0 bases, leaving 9 bases not matched to a gene. The germline V gene encodes CDR1 SGHVS and CDR2 FQNEAQ. The length of the CDR3 is 16 residues. J is TRBJ2-7 and V is TRBV7-8, with 8 bases matching TRBD1. This material consisted of peripheral blood, taken on day 0 of AZD1222 vaccination. The receptor's source is an adult in good health. Written as DNA, the CDR3 is TGTGCCAGCAGCAGTAAAGGGACAGGAGACTCCTACGAGCAGTACTTC. Translating gives CASSSKGTGDSYEQYF.